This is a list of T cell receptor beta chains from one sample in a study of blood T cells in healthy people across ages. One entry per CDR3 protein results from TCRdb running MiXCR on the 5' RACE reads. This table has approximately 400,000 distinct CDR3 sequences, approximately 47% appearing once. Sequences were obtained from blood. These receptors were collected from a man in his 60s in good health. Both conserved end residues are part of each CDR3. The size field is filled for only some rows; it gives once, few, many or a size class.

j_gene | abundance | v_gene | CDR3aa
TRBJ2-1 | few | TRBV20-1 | CSARSPAGGRLYEQFF
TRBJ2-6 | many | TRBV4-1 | CASSTGPTPGANVLTF
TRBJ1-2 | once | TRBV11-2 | CASSSGTGGRGYTF
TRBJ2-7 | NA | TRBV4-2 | CASSQDAGPYVQYF
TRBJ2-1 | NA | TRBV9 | CASSESSGGPYNEQFF
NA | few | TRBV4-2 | CASSQTGTSGYEQYF
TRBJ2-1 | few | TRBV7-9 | CASSFDRLPFF
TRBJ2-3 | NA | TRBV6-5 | CASSYEGRNTDTQYF
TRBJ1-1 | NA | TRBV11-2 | CASSLGAGITTAFF
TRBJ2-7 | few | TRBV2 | CASSPDRRYEQYF
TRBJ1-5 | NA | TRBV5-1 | CASSLDSARNQPQHF
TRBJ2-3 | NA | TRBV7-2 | CASSLGGTGRSGKWATQYF
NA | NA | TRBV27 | CASSGNPGLGVNEQYF
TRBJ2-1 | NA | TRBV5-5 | CASSLGHGTRNEQFF
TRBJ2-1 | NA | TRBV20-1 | CSAASGTGLPEQFF
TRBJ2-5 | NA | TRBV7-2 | CASSKQAGGGVGETQYF
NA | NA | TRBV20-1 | CSARGGIAGLETQYF
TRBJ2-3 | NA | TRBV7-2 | CASSLRSGLGTDTQYF
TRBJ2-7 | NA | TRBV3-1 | CASSHLTTSYEQYF
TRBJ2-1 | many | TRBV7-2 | CASSLGRGGYNEQFF
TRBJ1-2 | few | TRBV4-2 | CASSQEDEGRGYTF
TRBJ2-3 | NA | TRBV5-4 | CASSPGAASGDTQYF
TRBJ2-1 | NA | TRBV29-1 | CSVESRDSQYNEQFF
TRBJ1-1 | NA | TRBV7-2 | CASALGGRPNTEAFF
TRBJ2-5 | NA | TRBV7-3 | CASSLGASGETQYF
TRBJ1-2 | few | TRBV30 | CAWSTGGAGYGYTF
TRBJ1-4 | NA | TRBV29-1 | CSVGVGTGNEKLFF
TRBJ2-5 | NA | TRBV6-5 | CASSQKWRGPLETQYF
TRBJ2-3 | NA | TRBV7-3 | CASNQRVSDTQYF
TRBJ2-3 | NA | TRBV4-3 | CASSQETGRGSADTQYF
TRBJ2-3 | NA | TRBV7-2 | CASSRRLAEGGTQYF
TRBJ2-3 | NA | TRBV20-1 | CSAGSGGGRTDTQYF
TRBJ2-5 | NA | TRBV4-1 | CASSQPSGSWEQYF
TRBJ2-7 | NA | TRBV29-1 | CSVEEWGVGEQYF
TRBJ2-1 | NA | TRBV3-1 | CASSQAQGLYNEQFF
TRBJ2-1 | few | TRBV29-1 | CSVEGAGVEQFF
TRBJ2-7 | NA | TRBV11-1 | CASSPQRGASYEQYF
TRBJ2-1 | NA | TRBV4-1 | CASSQVTPNEQFF
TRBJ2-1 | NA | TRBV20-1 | CSARAGGGRYNEQFF
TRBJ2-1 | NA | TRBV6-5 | CASSYEGGNEQFF
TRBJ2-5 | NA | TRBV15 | CATSRVGETQYF
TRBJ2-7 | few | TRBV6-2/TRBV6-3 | CASSYDRGRIYEQYF
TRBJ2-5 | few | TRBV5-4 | CASSPFVTGAETQYF
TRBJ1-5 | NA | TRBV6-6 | CASTDPQAWNQPQHF
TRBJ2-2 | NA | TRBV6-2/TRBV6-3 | CASSYALGGAGELFF
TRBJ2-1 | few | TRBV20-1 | CSARDPSGRITYNEQFF
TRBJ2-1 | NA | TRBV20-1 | CSARVGAGGPNEQFF
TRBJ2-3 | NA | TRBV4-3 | CASSQEREGADTQYF
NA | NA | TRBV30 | CAWSSSQETQYF
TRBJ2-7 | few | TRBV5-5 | CASSSGQSFSYEQYF
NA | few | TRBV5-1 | CASSLEVGAAYNEQYF
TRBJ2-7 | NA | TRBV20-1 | CSAPGGGSYEQYF
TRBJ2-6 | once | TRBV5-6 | CASSFPGLSASGANVLTF